This T cell receptor beta chain was found in a study of CD8 T cells in ankylosing spondylitis. The CDR3 has 14 residues. Germline assignment: CDR1 SQVTM and CDR2 ANQGSEA. J lost 0 bases, V lost 8 bases, and 5 bases had no gene match. TCRdb re-called the 5' RACE reads with MiXCR, one entry per CDR3 protein. The table records under 250,000 distinct CDR3 sequences, 30% to 35% of them present only once. This clonotype was seen a few times. Its antigen remains unidentified. Study results and limitations: Ankylosing spondylitis blood appeared to carry a characteristic TCR beta motif of roughly 8 highly homologous variants. Previous work reported some of these motif variants in the synovial fluid and blood of reactive arthritis. Disease-associated clones were reportedly significantly overrepresented in matched ankylosing spondylitis synovial fluid.

This clonotype originated in a male donor with ankylosing spondylitis or in good health (not recorded which). Sequenced: blood, either unsorted or a sorted T cell fraction (not recorded which). The V call is TRBV29-1, the J call TRBJ1-5, with 9 bases matching TRBD1. The CDR3 loop is CSSRTGDSNQPQHF. The DNA for the CDR3 is TGCAGCTCCCGGACAGGGGATAGCAATCAGCCCCAGCATTTT.